This T cell receptor (beta chain) originates from a study of OX40 agonist ivuxolimab in advanced cancers. Whole-study findings and limits: Among T cells, CD8+ cells averaged more expanded clones than CD4+ cells. CD4+ and CD8+ blood T cells expanded clonally by week 6 at 0.1 to 3.0 mg/kg.

This CDR3 contains 15 residues. Germline CDR1 is LNHDA and CDR2 is SQIVND (reference sequence). V lost 6 bases, J lost 5 bases, and 19 bases lay in between. Blood samples were obtained at baseline, cycle 4 day 1, and cycle 7 day 1. This clone was seen only once. Its cognate antigen is unknown. Here immunoSEQ multiplex PCR was the method, and the copy in TCRdb shows in-frame clones only, minus some. The sample includes about 50,000 clones, approximately 89% of them seen just once. The source of this sequence is an adult with an advanced solid tumor such as melanoma, head and neck, liver or kidney cancer. The chain is built from TRBV19 and TRBJ1-1; unclear D gene. The specimen was CD4+ or CD8+ T cells sorted from blood, collected in a trial of the OX40 agonist ivuxolimab. The CDR3 here is CASSRFAGEWTEAFF. The DNA of the CDR3 is TGTGCCAGTAGCCGGTTCGCCGGGGAGTGGACTGAAGCTTTCTTT.